This TCR beta chain was sequenced during a study of CD8 T cell repertoires and HIV-1 epitope variants. Background on the study: Twenty-five autologous and known Gag and Nef epitope variant peptides each stimulated T cells separately. IL-2, IL-7 and IL-15 were added on days 3 and 7 of approximately 11-day cultures.

This CDR3 region has 14 residues. CDR1 and CDR2 from the germline V gene are MDHEN and SYDVKM. V lost 5 bases and J 6 bases, leaving 14 bases between the germline ends. Study-wide results and limits: This assay reports beta chains of antigen-expanded cells, not T cell function.

TCRdb keeps only in-frame clones here, not all; method: immunoSEQ multiplex PCR. The sample lists about 95,000 clones, over 70% occurring once. With regard to this clone: Its cognate antigen is unknown.

What was sequenced was uncultured baseline CD8+ T cells from peripheral blood mononuclear cells (PBMCs). The receptor's source is a male donor with HIV. J is TRBJ1-3 and V is TRBV28, with D possibly matching TRBD1 (6 bases). This CDR3 is CASSLGGSENTIYF. CDR3 coding DNA: TGTGCCAGCAGTCTAGGGGGAAGTGAAAACACCATATATTTT.